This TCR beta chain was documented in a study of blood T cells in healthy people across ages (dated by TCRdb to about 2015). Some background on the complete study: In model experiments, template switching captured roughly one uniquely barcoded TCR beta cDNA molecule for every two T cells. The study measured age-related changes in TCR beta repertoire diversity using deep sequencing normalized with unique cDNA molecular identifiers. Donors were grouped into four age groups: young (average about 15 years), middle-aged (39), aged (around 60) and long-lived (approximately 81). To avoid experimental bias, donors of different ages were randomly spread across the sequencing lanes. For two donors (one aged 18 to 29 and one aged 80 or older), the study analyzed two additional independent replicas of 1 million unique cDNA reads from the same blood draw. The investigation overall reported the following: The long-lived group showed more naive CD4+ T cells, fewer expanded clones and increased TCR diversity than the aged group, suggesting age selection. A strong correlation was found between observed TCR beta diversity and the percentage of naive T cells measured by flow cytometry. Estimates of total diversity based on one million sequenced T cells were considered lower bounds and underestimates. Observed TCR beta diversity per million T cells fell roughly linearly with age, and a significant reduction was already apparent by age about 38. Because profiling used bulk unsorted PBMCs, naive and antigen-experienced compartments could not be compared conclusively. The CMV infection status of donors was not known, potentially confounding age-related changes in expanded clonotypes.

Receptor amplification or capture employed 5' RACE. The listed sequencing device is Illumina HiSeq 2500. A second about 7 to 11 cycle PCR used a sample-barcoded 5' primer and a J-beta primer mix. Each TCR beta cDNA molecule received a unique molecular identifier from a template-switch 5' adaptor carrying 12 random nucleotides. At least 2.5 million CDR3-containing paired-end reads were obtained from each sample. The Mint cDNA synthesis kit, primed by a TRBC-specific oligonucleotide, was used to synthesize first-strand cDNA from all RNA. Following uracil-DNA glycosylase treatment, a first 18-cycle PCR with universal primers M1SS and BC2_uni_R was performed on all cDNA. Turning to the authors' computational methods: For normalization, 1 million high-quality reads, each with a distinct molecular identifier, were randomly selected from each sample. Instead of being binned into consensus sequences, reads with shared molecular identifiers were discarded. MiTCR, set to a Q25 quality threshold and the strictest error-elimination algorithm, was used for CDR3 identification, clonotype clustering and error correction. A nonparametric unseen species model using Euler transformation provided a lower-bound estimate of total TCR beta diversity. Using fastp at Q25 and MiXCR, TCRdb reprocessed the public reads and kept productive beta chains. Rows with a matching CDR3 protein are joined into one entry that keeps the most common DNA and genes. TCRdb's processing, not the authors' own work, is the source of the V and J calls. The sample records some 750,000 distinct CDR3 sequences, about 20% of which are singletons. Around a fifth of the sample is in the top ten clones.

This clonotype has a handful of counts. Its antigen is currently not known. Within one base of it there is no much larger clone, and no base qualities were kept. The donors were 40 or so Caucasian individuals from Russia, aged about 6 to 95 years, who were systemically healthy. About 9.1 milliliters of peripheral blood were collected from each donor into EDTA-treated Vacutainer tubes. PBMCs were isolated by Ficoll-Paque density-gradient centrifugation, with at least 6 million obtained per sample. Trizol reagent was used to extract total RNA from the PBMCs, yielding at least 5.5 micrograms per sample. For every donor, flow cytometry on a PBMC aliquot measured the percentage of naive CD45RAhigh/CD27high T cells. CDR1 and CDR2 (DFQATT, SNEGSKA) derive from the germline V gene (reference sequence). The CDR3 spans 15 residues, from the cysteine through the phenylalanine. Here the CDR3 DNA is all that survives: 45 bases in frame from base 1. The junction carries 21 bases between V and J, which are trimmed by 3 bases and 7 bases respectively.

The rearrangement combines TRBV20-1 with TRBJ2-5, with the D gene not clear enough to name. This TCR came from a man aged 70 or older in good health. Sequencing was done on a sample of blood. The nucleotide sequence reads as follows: TGCAGTGCTAGGCCCGGCTCCTCGCCGGTAGGGACCCAGTACTTC. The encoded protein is CSARPGSSPVGTQYF.